Following are 10 T cell receptor beta chains from one sample sequenced in a study of CD8+CD57+ T cells in acquired aplastic anemia. An expansion of CD8+CD57+ cells by flow cytometry had been shown in patients chosen for sequencing. Genomic DNA templated the TCR beta VDJ and CDR3 profiling. TCRdb called the reads again in MiXCR, with one record for every CDR3 protein. The table lists 160,000 or so distinct CDR3 sequences, around half of them singletons. Sequencing used sorted CD4+, CD8+, or CD8+CD57+ T cells (not recorded which) from PBMCs. These receptors were taken from a human donor with aplastic anemia.

This rearrangement joins TRBV11-2 to TRBJ2-4; D remains ambiguous. Germline-derived CDR1 and CDR2 are SGHAT and FQNNGV. CDR3 length equals 19 residues. The V gene lost 0 bases and the J gene lost 1 base, with 19 bases spanning the gap. The CDR3 bases are TGTGCCAGCAGCTTAGAGTACAGATCCCAAAACCGGGCCAAAAACATTCAGTACTTC. It encodes CASSLEYRSQNRAKNIQYF.

The chain couples TRBV25-1 to TRBJ2-7; D possibly corresponds to TRBD1 (6 bases). This CDR3 has 15 residues. Trimming left V 8 bases short and J 5 bases short, with 22 bases between. The V gene's germline CDR1 is MGHDK and CDR2 SYGVNS. In DNA form, the CDR3 reads TGTGCCAGCTCATCCATTACCACAGGGAACCACGAGCAGTACTTC. Encoded protein: CASSSITTGNHEQYF.

At least ten counts were recorded for this clonotype. The chain combines TRBV7-3 with TRBJ2-5; D is unresolved. The V gene lost 1 base and the J gene lost 2 bases, with 11 bases spanning the gap. The CDR3 is made up of 15 amino acids. Germline-derived CDR1 and CDR2 are SGHTA and FQGTGA. The CDR3 loop is CASSLNGLAQETQYF. The DNA for the CDR3 is TGTGCCAGCAGCTTAAATGGGCTCGCACAAGAGACCCAGTACTTC.

This clonotype was observed at least ten times. The rearrangement links TRBV7-3 to TRBJ2-1, with 12 bases identical to TRBD2. There are 15 residues in the CDR3. The germline CDR1 and CDR2 sequences are SGHTA and FQGTGA. Trimming took 2 bases from V and 8 from J; bases not matched to a gene: 4. In nucleotides, the CDR3 is TGTGCCAGCAGCTTAGCTAGCGGGAGGGCCTATGAGCAGTTCTTC. Its protein is CASSLASGRAYEQFF.

This clonotype was counted only a few times. The chain recombines TRBV29-1 with TRBJ1-2; 8 bases are shared with TRBD1. Germline CDR1 is SQVTM and CDR2 is ANQGSEA. The CDR3 has 11 amino acids. The J segment lost 7 bases and the V segment lost 7 bases, leaving 5 bases of the junction unmatched. CDR3 DNA sequence: TGCAGCGCCTTGACAGGGGTTGGCTACACCTTC. Protein: CSALTGVGYTF.

This clonotype was detected many times. The rearrangement uses TRBV11-3 and TRBJ2-3, with D tentatively TRBD2 (5 bases). CDR3 size: 14 residues. The V gene lost 1 base and the J gene lost 6 bases, with 11 bases spanning the gap. The germline CDR1 and CDR2 sequences are SGHNT and YENEEA. The CDR3 sequence is CASSLGGFEDTQYF. CDR3 nucleotides: TGTGCCAGCAGCTTAGGAGGGTTTGAGGATACGCAGTATTTT.

A few counts support this clonotype. The CDR3 coding sequence is TGCAGCGTGGCCGGTGCCATCTCCTACAATGAGCAGTTCTTC. This gives the protein CSVAGAISYNEQFF. The chain has TRBV29-1 and TRBJ2-1, with unresolved D. The germline V gene has CDR1 SQVTM and CDR2 ANQGSEA. The CDR3 consists of 14 residues. V was shortened by 6 bases and J by 0 bases, with 12 bases between the two germline ends.

The rearrangement joins TRBV19 to TRBJ2-2; TRBD2 aligns across 8 bases. V lost 1 base to trimming and J lost 4 bases; unmatched junction nucleotides: 5. The CDR3 length is 16 residues. CDR1 and CDR2 (germline): LNHDA, SQIVND (reference sequence). Here the CDR3 reads CASSIVTSGTTGELFF. The CDR3 DNA reads as TGTGCCAGTAGTATAGTTACTAGCGGAACCACCGGGGAGCTGTTTTTT.

This clonotype was seen a few times. V and J are TRBV7-6 and TRBJ2-1; a weak D match, TRBD2 (7 bases). Looked up from germline, CDR1 is SGHVS and CDR2 is FNYEAQ. V was clipped by 7 bases and J by 5 bases, with 12 bases between them. The CDR3 sequence is 13 residues long. CDR3 loop: CASNEGGDNEQFF. CDR3 nucleotide sequence: TGTGCCAGCAACGAAGGGGGGGACAATGAGCAGTTCTTC.

Note on this clonotype: Compared with germline, one end of the junction differs, possibly owing to a read error. The V call is TRBV10-3, the J call TRBJ2-2; the match to TRBD1 covers 11 bases. Germline CDR1 is ENHRY and CDR2 is SYGVKD. CDR3 length: 15 amino acids. CDR3: CASSEGQGVSGELFF. The CDR3 DNA is TGTGCCAGCAGTGAGGGACAGGGGGTCTCCGGGGAGCTGTTTTTT.